This is a list of T cell receptor beta chains from one sample in a study of blood T cell repertoires in COVID-19. Libraries were prepared by immunoSEQ multiplex PCR; TCRdb keeps only in-frame clonotypes and omits some of them. The sample yields around 25,000 clones, 89% seen once. Sequencing used peripheral blood. These receptors were collected from a man between 65 and 85 years old with acute or convalescent COVID-19. The conserved cysteine and the conserved F or W are not part of the CDR3 here. Fields, in order: D gene, V gene, CDR3 protein. A D gene is named only where the DNA matches it firmly.

>NA|TRBV10-1
ASSESLGQSWGYT
>NA|TRBV25-1
ASRGLAGLF
>TRBD1|TRBV3-1/TRBV3-2
ASSHFRDSSGNTIY
>NA|TRBV5-4
ASSPSPVNTGELF
>NA|TRBV7-9
ASSLRSRDTEAF
>TRBD1|TRBV30
AGTGTGGGEKLF
>NA|TRBV4-1
ASSPYILGNEQF
>TRBD1|TRBV6-5
ASTEGGQGGHEQF
>NA|TRBV7-3
ASSPLARGHYGYT
>NA|TRBV19
ASSIDRGPQETQY
>NA|TRBV7-2
ASSSDTQETQY
>TRBD2|TRBV19
ASSNVAGGLAKNIQY
>TRBD2|TRBV19
ASSVLAGVSYNEQF
>NA|TRBV7-2
ASSLAAGRLTEAF
>NA|TRBV19
ASSKMTENTEAF
>TRBD1|TRBV19
ASSIYRGTGSNQPQH
>NA|TRBV4-1
ASSQDSPNTEAF
>NA|TRBV6-5
ASRTSGVAEKLF
>NA|TRBV6-1
ASSEPPGAGNTIY
>TRBD1|TRBV18
ASSLLAGGANTGELF
>NA|TRBV7-8
ASSLHSGNTIY
>TRBD1|TRBV2
ASRASDREDTEAF
>NA|TRBV19
ASSISRQGSNVLT
>TRBD2|TRBV5-1
ASSLGPGLDIQY
>TRBD1|TRBV7-6
ASSLQDRAHEQY
>NA|TRBV2
ASSWTDYEQY
>NA|TRBV19
ASSMSAGANVLT
>NA|TRBV28
ASSLRNSYEQY
>TRBD2|TRBV4-2
ASSQTGGGWHEQY
>NA|TRBV27
ASTRGSYNEQF
>TRBD1|TRBV18
ASSPRTGSLAITEAF
>NA|TRBV28
ASSLYRRAGVFYGYT
>NA|TRBV6-1
ASSEEGVYRAPTDTQY
>TRBD1|TRBV27
ASSSRTGRGNQPQH
>TRBD1|TRBV28
ASKFDRWTGNYGYT
>TRBD2|TRBV7-2
ASRLGGSSYEQY
>NA|TRBV10-3
AISETIDSNQPQH
>NA|TRBV28
ASRRDTAYEQY
>NA|TRBV18
ASSPRSSRHNSYSNQPQH
>NA|TRBV10-3
AISDGSSGNTIY
>NA|TRBV18
ASSPLSTGANQPQH
>NA|TRBV19
ATRQSFNEKLF